Shown below are 2 T cell receptor beta chains from a single sample sequenced in a study of CD8+ T cells in alopecia areata. Described treatment: oral pan-JAK inhibitor, 5-10 mg twice daily. Reverse transcribed after extraction, RNA yielded cDNA as the sequencing template. The data were produced by immunoSEQ multiplex PCR, yet TCRdb's version contains in-frame clones alone and is incomplete. The sample has roughly 180,000 clones; approximately 50% are singletons. The sample was CD8+ T cells sorted from blood, taken between weeks 51 and 54, from a patient treated with tofacitinib. The source is a human donor with alopecia areata.

The chain joins TRBV30 to TRBJ1-1, with 7 bases aligning to TRBD1. In germline, CDR1 is GTSNPN, CDR2 SVGIG (reference sequence). J lost 4 bases, V lost 2 bases, and 4 bases had no gene match. This CDR3 region has 13 residues. The CDR3 bases are TGTGCCTGGAGTAGAGGGGGCTTCACTGAAGCTTTCTTT. Protein sequence: CAWSRGGFTEAFF.

This clone came up a few times. This sequence joins TRBV7-3 and TRBJ1-6; 8 nucleotides align to TRBD1. This CDR3 is 13 amino acids long. Unmatched junction bases numbered 14, after V lost 9 bases and J lost 16 bases. Germline V gene sequence: CDR1 SGHTA, CDR2 FQGTGA. CDR3 coding DNA: TGTGCCAGTTCCTCCACAGGGGGGGTTCCTCTCCACTTT. The encoded protein is CASSSTGGVPLHF.